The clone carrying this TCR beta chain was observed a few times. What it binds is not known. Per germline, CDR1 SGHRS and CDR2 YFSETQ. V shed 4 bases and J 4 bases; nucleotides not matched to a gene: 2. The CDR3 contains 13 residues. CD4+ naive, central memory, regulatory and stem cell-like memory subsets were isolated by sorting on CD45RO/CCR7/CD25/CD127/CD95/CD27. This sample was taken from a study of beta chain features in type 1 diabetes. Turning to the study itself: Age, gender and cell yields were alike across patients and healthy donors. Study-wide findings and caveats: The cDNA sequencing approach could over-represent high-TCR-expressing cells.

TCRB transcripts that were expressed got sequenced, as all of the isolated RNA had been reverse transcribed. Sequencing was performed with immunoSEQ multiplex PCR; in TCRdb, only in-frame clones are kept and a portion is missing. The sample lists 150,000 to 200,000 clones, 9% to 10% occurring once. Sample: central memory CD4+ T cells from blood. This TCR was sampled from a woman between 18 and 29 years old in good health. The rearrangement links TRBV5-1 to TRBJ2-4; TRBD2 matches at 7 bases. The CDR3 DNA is TGCGCCAGCAGCGAGGGAGGGAAAAACATTCAGTACTTC. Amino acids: CASSEGGKNIQYF.